A single sample is the source of the 27 T cell receptor beta chains below, sequenced in a study of chemoradiotherapy in HPV16-positive cancers. Assay: immunoSEQ multiplex PCR; the TCRdb copy retains only in-frame clones and omits some. The sample contains approximately 13,000 clones, approximately 77% of which appear only once. This sample was obtained from a patient who underwent chemoradiotherapy. These receptor sequences come from a human donor with HPV-associated anogenital cancer.

This clone was recorded a few times. The CDR3: CASSLEGRRGNYGYTF. The DNA of the CDR3 is TGTGCCAGCAGCTTAGAAGGGCGTAGGGGGAACTATGGCTACACCTTC. This chain links TRBV11-3 with TRBJ1-2, with a tentative D call TRBD1 (6 bases). Germline assignment: CDR1 SGHNT and CDR2 YENEEA. The CDR3 loop spans 16 amino acids. Trimming stripped 0 bases from V and 2 bases from J, with 13 bases between.

This clone was detected once. The rearrangement uses TRBV4-3 and TRBJ1-2; no definite D call. Germline CDR1 reads LGHNA; CDR2 reads YSLEER. V was trimmed by 1 base and J by 1 base, leaving 13 bases between them. The CDR3 spans 16 residues. The CDR3 region has the DNA TGCGCCAGCAGCCAAGGGCACGGTAACCTTAACTATGGCTACACCTTC. This sequence encodes CASSQGHGNLNYGYTF.

The chain is built from TRBV5-6 and TRBJ2-1; possibly TRBD2 for D (6 bases). The CDR3 has 13 amino acids. Looked up from germline, CDR1 is SGHDT and CDR2 is YYEEEE. Trimming removed 5 bases from V and 8 bases from J, with 14 bases in between. The CDR3 DNA sequence: TGTGCCAGCAGTTCGGTGGGGGAGGATGAGCAGTTCTTC. Residues: CASSSVGEDEQFF.

This clone was detected only once. The rearrangement links TRBV27 to TRBJ1-5; D remains ambiguous. CDR1 and CDR2 (germline): MNHEY, SMNVEV (reference sequence). This CDR3 is 13 amino acids long. V lost 8 bases, J lost 2 bases, and 10 bases lay in between. The CDR3 DNA reads TGTGCCAGCTCGGGTAACGGCAATCAGCCCCAGCATTTT. Translated: CASSGNGNQPQHF.

V usage is TRBV7-9 and J usage is TRBJ2-7; D call uncertain. Germline V CDR1 and CDR2: SEHNR, FQNEAQ (reference sequence). The CDR3 loop spans 14 amino acids. V gave up 2 bases and J gave up 4 bases, with 12 bases separating them. The chain's CDR3 is CASSLPGSAYEQYF. DNA for the CDR3: TGTGCCAGCAGCTTACCAGGCTCGGCATACGAGCAGTACTTC.

This clone turned up a few times. The J gene is TRBJ1-5, the V gene TRBV15, with TRBD1 as a possible D gene (6 bases). CDR3 size: 13 residues. The ends were cut back, 3 bases at V and 7 bases at J, with 10 bases in the middle. In germline, CDR1 is LNHNV, CDR2 YYDKDF (reference sequence). CDR3 DNA: TGTGCCACCAGCAGTGCAGGGGACCAGCCCCAGCATTTT. Residues: CATSSAGDQPQHF.

This clone was seen only a few times. The V and J genes are TRBV7-3 and TRBJ2-1; 8 bases match TRBD2. The CDR3 is made up of 20 amino acids. The germline V gene encodes CDR1 SGHTA and CDR2 FQGTGA. The V segment lost 3 bases and the J segment 4 bases; nucleotides outside the gene matches: 20. In DNA, the CDR3 is TGTGCCAGCAGCTTCCTGCCTGACCCCGGGACTAGGGGAAGATACAATGAGCAGTTCTTC. It specifies CASSFLPDPGTRGRYNEQFF.

The chain employs TRBV7-2 and TRBJ1-1; 9 bases are shared with TRBD1. V was pared by 5 bases and J by 4 bases, with 17 bases of the junction left unmatched. CDR3 length: 18 residues. Per the germline V gene, CDR1 is SGHTA and CDR2 is FQGNSA. The CDR3, as DNA: TGTGCCAGCAGCCCTACTCTCCGGGACAGGGTATTAAGCACTGAAGCTTTCTTT. The encoded protein is CASSPTLRDRVLSTEAFF.

This clone was seen just once. The chain has TRBV7-2 and TRBJ2-1; D unresolved. This CDR3 contains 17 residues. V lost 0 bases, J lost 2 bases, and 14 bases lay in between. CDR1 is SGHTA and CDR2 is FQGNSA in the germline V gene. The CDR3 coding sequence is TGTGCCAGCAGCTTAGCGCATCTGGGCATTACCTACAATGAGCAGTTCTTC. This encodes CASSLAHLGITYNEQFF.

This chain joins TRBV5-1 and TRBJ1-1; D remains ambiguous. Germline values: CDR1 SGHRS, CDR2 YFSETQ. Between the trimmed V and J ends, which lost 4 bases and 1 base, there was a span of 14 bases. The CDR3 loop spans 15 amino acids. The CDR3 DNA reads TGCGCCAGCAGCCCGCGGGATCCAGGGAACACTGAAGCTTTCTTT. This translates into CASSPRDPGNTEAFF.

The chain uses TRBV10-3 and TRBJ1-1; 11 nucleotides match TRBD1. The CDR3 totals 15 residues. Germline V gives CDR1 ENHRY, CDR2 SYGVKD. V dropped 5 bases and J dropped 10; count of bases not matched to a gene: 12. The CDR3 DNA reads TGTGCCATCAGTAACCCGGGACAGGGGGTTCGGCGAGCTTTCTTT. This encodes CAISNPGQGVRRAFF.

The chain employs TRBV6-1 and TRBJ1-1; D is possibly TRBD1 (5 bases). The CDR3 totals 11 residues. CDR1 is MNHNS and CDR2 is SASEGT in the germline V gene. The V and J ends lost 6 bases and 11 bases respectively, with 13 bases between them. CDR3 bases: TGTGCCAGCAGGGCGGGACGTTCCGCTTTCTTT. Protein: CASRAGRSAFF.

The chain recombines TRBV6-1 with TRBJ1-1, with D maybe TRBD1 (5 bases). The CDR3 sequence is 14 residues long. CDR1 MNHNS and CDR2 SASEGT come from the germline V gene. The V end lost 1 base, the J end lost 8 bases, and 14 bases lay between the germline ends. The CDR3 nucleotides are TGTGCCAGCAGTGAAGAGTGGAGGGGAGGGGAAGCTTTCTTT. It codes for CASSEEWRGGEAFF.

The genes are TRBV5-6 and TRBJ1-2, with TRBD1 identical over 7 bases. Looked up from germline, CDR1 is SGHDT and CDR2 is YYEEEE. V was clipped by 4 bases and J by 0 bases; unmatched bases: 6. The CDR3 has 15 residues. CDR3 sequence reads: CASSAGQSSNYGYTF. The CDR3 nucleotides are TGTGCCAGCAGCGCGGGACAGTCTTCTAACTATGGCTACACCTTC.

The chain recombines TRBV13 with TRBJ2-1; 14 bases map to TRBD2. Losses at the gene ends were 1 base for V and 2 bases for J; bases not matched to a gene: 10. The CDR3 extends over 20 amino acids. Germline V lookup: CDR1 PRHDT, CDR2 FYEKMQ (reference sequence). CDR3 nucleotide sequence: TGTGCCAGCAGCTTAGCCGCCAGGACTAGCGGGGGGCAGCCCTACAATGAGCAGTTCTTC. It is translated as CASSLAARTSGGQPYNEQFF. Full variable domain (outside the CDR3, taken from reference TRBV13 and TRBJ2-1): AAGVIQSPRHLIKEKRETATLKCYPIPRHDTVYWYQQGPGQDPQFLISFYEKMQSDKGSIPDRFSAQQFSDYHSELNMSSLELGDSALYFCASSLAARTSGGQPYNEQFFGPGTRLTVL.

The genes are TRBV18 and TRBJ2-1; no firm D call. The CDR3 extends over 13 amino acids. The germline V gene has CDR1 KGHSH and CDR2 LQKENI. V shed 4 bases and J shed 9 bases, with 13 bases lying between them. The CDR3 here is CASSQGQNGEQFF. The CDR3 DNA sequence: TGTGCCAGCTCACAGGGTCAAAACGGTGAGCAGTTCTTC.

This clone was counted a few times. This CDR3 is CASSLPGTPGSGYTF. DNA of the CDR3: TGTGCCAGTAGTCTGCCCGGGACCCCAGGAAGTGGCTACACCTTC. This rearrangement joins TRBV19 to TRBJ1-2; tentatively, D is TRBD1 (5 bases). The CDR3 loop spans 15 amino acids. The germline CDR1 and CDR2 sequences are LNHDA and SQIVND (reference sequence). The V end was cut by 5 bases, the J end by 7 bases, with 20 bases between.

This clone was observed a handful of times. The V gene is TRBV6-6, the J gene TRBJ1-6; D is possibly TRBD1 (6 bases). V lost 8 bases and J lost 8, with 13 bases in between. Per the germline V gene, CDR1 is MNHNY and CDR2 is SVGAGI (reference sequence). CDR3 length equals 13 residues. The CDR3 protein is CASYLNRDSPLHF. For the CDR3, the DNA is TGTGCCAGCTACCTTAACAGGGATTCACCCCTCCACTTT.

This clone was detected once. The chain has TRBV11-2 and TRBJ1-2; perhaps TRBD1 as D (5 bases). Germline loops: CDR1 SGHAT, CDR2 FQNNGV. The germline V and J ends were trimmed by 6 bases and 7 bases, with 27 bases remaining between them. The CDR3 totals 17 residues. CDR3 coding DNA: TGTGCCAGCAGGCAAGCGGGGCAGGGATTTCCCCGACTTGGCTACACCTTC. This codes for CASRQAGQGFPRLGYTF.

V and J are TRBV5-1 and TRBJ1-3; 7 nucleotides line up with TRBD1. The CDR3 has 16 residues. Germline trimming cut 2 bases from V and 0 bases from J; bases unmatched to any gene: 5. The V gene's germline CDR1 is SGHRS and CDR2 YFSETQ. The CDR3 loop reads CASSFGTVSSGNTIYF. The CDR3 DNA follows: TGCGCCAGCAGCTTCGGGACAGTGAGCTCTGGAAACACCATATATTTT.

As DNA, the CDR3 is TGTGCCAGCAGCGTACCGGGTTTGGGCTATAATTCACCCCTCCACTTT. Translated, it gives CASSVPGLGYNSPLHF. The chain has TRBV7-2 and TRBJ1-6, with no clear D. CDR3 length equals 16 residues. The ends were cut back, 5 bases at V and 3 bases at J, with 14 bases in the middle. Looked up from germline, CDR1 is SGHTA and CDR2 is FQGNSA.

The chain is built from TRBV4-1 and TRBJ2-2; 7 nucleotides match TRBD2. The CDR3 covers 14 residues. With 4 bases clipped from V and 2 bases from J, the junction kept 1 base outside the gene matches. Germline assignment: CDR1 MGHRA and CDR2 YSYEKL. The CDR3 coding sequence is TGCGCCAGCAGCCGGGGGGGTAACACCGGGGAGCTGTTTTTT. Protein: CASSRGGNTGELFF.

This chain connects TRBV9 to TRBJ2-5, with D uncertain. The end of the DNA fits TRBJ2-7 better, so the J call may be wrong. Looked up from germline, CDR1 is SGDLS and CDR2 is YYNGEE. CDR3 length: 15 residues. The CDR3: CASSVAVAGSYEQYF. The DNA of the CDR3 is TGTGCCAGCAGCGTAGCGGTAGCCGGCTCCTACGAGCAGTACTTC.

The chain has TRBV7-9 and TRBJ2-7, with D maybe TRBD2 (5 bases). CDR1 is SEHNR and CDR2 is FQNEAQ in the germline V gene (reference sequence). V was cut by 3 bases and J by 2 bases, with 11 bases left in between. CDR3 length: 14 amino acids. This chain's CDR3 is CASSFGNTAYEQYF. CDR3 in DNA: TGTGCCAGCAGCTTCGGGAACACTGCCTACGAGCAGTACTTC.

J is TRBJ2-7 and V is TRBV5-4; no definite D call. The CDR3 covers 13 residues. Germline V gene data show CDR1 as SGHNT and CDR2 as YYREEE (reference sequence). Trimming shortened V by 7 bases and J by 6 bases, and 17 bases separated the two germline ends. CDR3 protein: CASSGPSGVEQYF. The CDR3 DNA follows: TGTGCCAGCTCCGGACCCTCCGGTGTCGAGCAGTACTTC.

This chain connects TRBV5-6 to TRBJ2-5; a weak D match, TRBD1 (6 bases). Germline V gene lookup returns CDR1 SGHDT and CDR2 YYEEEE. The V end lost 0 bases, the J end lost 5 bases, and 8 bases lay between the germline ends. The CDR3 length is 13 residues. CDR3 nucleotide sequence: TGTGCCAGCAGCTTGGGGCAGGGGGAGACCCAGTACTTC. Its protein is CASSLGQGETQYF. Full variable domain (remainder filled in from reference TRBV5-6 and TRBJ2-5): DAGVTQSPTHLIKTRGQQVTLRCSPKSGHDTVSWYQQALGQGPQFIFQYYEEEERQRGNFPDRFSGHQFPNYSSELNVNALLLGDSALYLCASSLGQGETQYFGPGTRLLVL.

The chain combines TRBV2 with TRBJ2-3, with D possibly called TRBD1 or TRBD2 (5 bases each). The CDR3 extends over 13 amino acids. The germline V gene has CDR1 SNHLY and CDR2 FYNNEI. V lost 5 bases and J lost 3, with 9 bases in between. CDR3 nucleotides: TGTGCCAGCAGTTTGGGACGTACAGATACGCAGTATTTT. It translates to CASSLGRTDTQYF.